This entry lists 23 T cell receptor beta chains sequenced from one sample in a study of blood T cells in healthy people across ages. For the second PCR, which ran for about 7 to 11 cycles, a sample-barcoded 5' primer and a J-beta primer mix were used. TCRdb recomputed calls from the 5' RACE reads with MiXCR, one row per CDR3 protein. The table has about 730,000 distinct CDR3 sequences, approximately 39% seen once. Sequenced sample: blood. These receptors all stem from an older woman in good health.

A word on this clonotype: This may come from a read error, since a much larger clone is one base off. The J gene is TRBJ1-2, the V gene TRBV7-2; TRBD1 aligns across 10 bases. The V and J ends lost 1 base and 7 bases, in that order; junction bases with no gene match: 9. In germline, CDR1 is SGHTA, CDR2 FQGNSA. This CDR3 is 16 amino acids long. The CDR3, as DNA: TGTGCCAGCAGCTTAGGGGGACAGGGGTCTGACTCTGGCTACACCTTC. It is translated as CASSLGGQGSDSGYTF.

This sequence joins TRBV6-5 and TRBJ2-4; 9 nucleotides align to TRBD1. This CDR3 has 13 amino acids. The germline gives CDR1 MNHEY, CDR2 SVGAGI. The junction had 0 bases not matched to a gene; V was cut back by 6 bases and J by 3 bases. This CDR3 is CASRGQGKNIQYF. CDR3 DNA sequence: TGTGCCAGCAGGGGACAGGGCAAAAACATTCAGTACTTC.

This clonotype has more than one count but fewer than ten. The V call is TRBV25-1, the J call TRBJ2-7, with 12 bases identical to TRBD2. The closer fit of TRBJ2-5 to the DNA end suggests the J call may be wrong. This CDR3 comprises 17 residues. CDR1 and CDR2 from the germline V gene are MGHDK and SYGVNS. CDR3 residues: CASSEPSGRAVGETQYF. The CDR3 nucleotides are TGTGCCAGCAGTGAACCTAGCGGGAGGGCGGTCGGGGAGACCCAGTACTTC.

The chain joins TRBV29-1 to TRBJ2-7, with D maybe TRBD1 (6 bases). Germline loops: CDR1 SQVTM, CDR2 ANQGSEA. The CDR3 has 13 residues. The V end lost 5 bases, the J end lost 1 base, and 12 bases lay between the germline ends. The CDR3 is CSVPRTDSYEQYF. The CDR3 DNA is TGCAGCGTTCCGCGGACAGATTCCTACGAGCAGTACTTC.

This clonotype was counted a few times. The genes are TRBV14 and TRBJ1-2; D perhaps matches TRBD1 (5 bases). V was trimmed by 2 bases and J by 3 bases, leaving 13 bases between them. CDR3 size: 15 residues. The germline V gene encodes CDR1 SGHDN and CDR2 FVKESK. CDR3 DNA: TGTGCCAGCAGCCAACGGTGGGGCCAGGACTATGGCTACACCTTC. Translation gives CASSQRWGQDYGYTF.

V gene TRBV5-4 combines with J gene TRBJ2-1, with 8 bases matching TRBD1. The germline V gene has CDR1 SGHNT and CDR2 YYREEE (reference sequence). This CDR3 is 15 amino acids long. V shed 0 bases and J 5 bases; nucleotides not matched to a gene: 4. CDR3 bases: TGTGCCAGCAGCTTGGTTGACAGGGGTAACAATGAGCAGTTCTTC. It codes for CASSLVDRGNNEQFF.

This clonotype has just a few counts. The rearrangement joins TRBV7-3 to TRBJ2-3; TRBD2 aligns across 10 bases. V was clipped by 1 base and J by 14 bases; unmatched bases: 9. Germline V gene sequence: CDR1 SGHTA, CDR2 FQGTGA. The CDR3 length is 14 residues. The CDR3 DNA follows: TGTGCCAGCAGCTTAATCGGGGGAAGCGGGGGGGTGTATTTT. Its translation is CASSLIGGSGGVYF.

The chain carries TRBV6-2 or TRBV6-3 and TRBJ1-1, with D possibly being TRBD1 (6 bases). This CDR3 contains 11 residues. Germline V lookup: CDR1 MNHEY, CDR2 SVGEGT. With 7 bases removed from V and 11 bases from J, the gap between germline ends came to 14 bases. The DNA of the CDR3 is TGTGCCAGCAAGGACGAAACAGGGGCTTTCTTT. It yields the protein CASKDETGAFF.

This clonotype has a single count. The chain combines TRBV3-1 with TRBJ1-4; D may be TRBD1 (6 bases). The V end lost 4 bases, the J end lost 7 bases, and 13 bases lay between the germline ends. The CDR3 covers 14 residues. Germline V gene sequence: CDR1 LGHDT, CDR2 YNNKEL (reference sequence). The CDR3 is CASSREGGSEKLFF. Here the CDR3 DNA reads TGTGCCAGCAGCCGGGAGGGGGGGTCTGAAAAACTGTTTTTT.

The DNA for the CDR3 is TGCAGTGCTAATGGGCTAGCGGGACCGGAGACCCAGTACTTC. It yields the protein CSANGLAGPETQYF. The chain couples TRBV20-1 to TRBJ2-5, with 9 nucleotides matching TRBD2. Germline loops: CDR1 DFQATT, CDR2 SNEGSKA (reference sequence). Trimming took 4 bases from V and 5 from J; bases not matched to a gene: 8. The CDR3 length is 14 residues.

The rearrangement uses TRBV4-1 and TRBJ2-5, with 7 bases matching TRBD1. The DNA end is more similar to TRBJ2-7, so the J call may be wrong. There are 15 residues in the CDR3. Germline assignment: CDR1 MGHRA and CDR2 YSYEKL. The CDR3 protein is CASSQDWTGSDEQYF. CDR3 DNA sequence: TGCGCCAGCAGCCAAGATTGGACAGGTTCGGACGAGCAGTACTTC.

This clonotype was recorded a few times. The chain employs TRBV12-3 or TRBV12-4 and TRBJ2-3, with D hard to call. V was cut by 7 bases and J by 3 bases, with 8 bases left in between. This CDR3 is 12 amino acids long. In nucleotides, the CDR3 is TGTGCCAGCAATCAGGCGACAGATACGCAGTATTTT. It specifies CASNQATDTQYF.

CDR3 nucleotide sequence: TGCAGCGTTAAGGAGGAGGATACGCAGTATTTT. It is translated as CSVKEEDTQYF. This chain connects TRBV29-1 to TRBJ2-3; D might be TRBD2 (5 bases). V gave up 5 bases and J gave up 6 bases, with 9 bases separating them. The germline V gene has CDR1 SQVTM and CDR2 ANQGSEA. This CDR3 spans 11 amino acids.

The V call is TRBV12-3 or TRBV12-4, the J call TRBJ1-5; D might be TRBD1 (5 bases). V was clipped by 3 bases and J by 6 bases, with 18 bases between them. This CDR3 region has 16 residues. The CDR3 here is CASSLGEGMGFQPQHF. The CDR3 bases are TGTGCCAGCAGTTTGGGGGAGGGGATGGGTTTTCAGCCCCAGCATTTT.

This chain joins TRBV7-9 and TRBJ1-5; 7 bases are shared with TRBD1. CDR3 length equals 14 residues. Germline assignment: CDR1 SEHNR and CDR2 FQNEAQ (reference sequence). J was trimmed by 3 bases and V by 5 bases; bases with no gene match: 4. Written as DNA, the CDR3 is TGTGCCAGCAGCGCCGGACAGGACAATCAGCCCCAGCATTTT. It yields the protein CASSAGQDNQPQHF.

This clonotype was counted ten times or more. The V gene is TRBV29-1, the J gene TRBJ2-5; a weak D match, TRBD2 (5 bases). Looked up from germline, CDR1 is SQVTM and CDR2 is ANQGSEA. With 5 bases removed from V and 3 bases from J, the gap between germline ends came to 7 bases. This CDR3 region has 11 residues. For the CDR3, the DNA is TGCAGCGTTAGCGGCGAAGAGACCCAGTACTTC. It translates to CSVSGEETQYF.

This clonotype was counted a few times. The rearrangement uses TRBV6-1 and TRBJ2-7; maybe TRBD1 (5 bases). Germline CDR1 reads MNHNS; CDR2 reads SASEGT. This CDR3 is 17 amino acids long. V gave up 5 bases and J gave up 2 bases, with 22 bases separating them. Here the CDR3 reads CASSRKPSTVKPYEQYF. The CDR3 DNA is TGTGCCAGCAGTCGCAAACCCTCGACAGTCAAACCCTACGAGCAGTACTTC.

On this clonotype itself: A much larger clone is a single base away; this may be a read error. V is TRBV20-1 and J is TRBJ2-3; 14 bases map to TRBD2. CDR3 length equals 14 residues. V was clipped by 6 bases and J by 14 bases; unmatched bases: 13. Germline assignment: CDR1 DFQATT and CDR2 SNEGSKA (reference sequence). CDR3 coding DNA: TGCAGTGCCCCCGGGACTAGCGGGGGAACCGGATGGTATTTT. This translates into CSAPGTSGGTGWYF.

Worth noting for this clonotype: It may be a read error: a sequence one base away is much more abundant. J is TRBJ2-7 and V is TRBV6-2 or TRBV6-3; D may be TRBD1 (6 bases). The V end lost 10 bases, the J end lost 2 bases, and 9 bases lay between the germline ends. The germline V gene encodes CDR1 MNHEY and CDR2 SVGEGT. The CDR3 runs to 11 residues. CDR3 sequence: CAIRTAYEQYF. In DNA form, the CDR3 reads TGTGCCATCCGGACAGCCTACGAGCAGTACTTC.

The chain employs TRBV24-1 and TRBJ2-1; the D is unclear. The germline V gene has CDR1 KGHDR and CDR2 SFDVKD. The CDR3 has 13 residues. Trimming cost V 1 base and J 10 bases, with 10 bases left between them. The CDR3 region is CATSDFSKGEQFF. DNA of the CDR3: TGTGCCACCAGTGATTTCTCCAAAGGGGAGCAGTTCTTC.

This sequence joins TRBV24-1 and TRBJ2-1, with 7 bases lining up with TRBD2. The germline gives CDR1 KGHDR, CDR2 SFDVKD. V lost 4 bases and J lost 8; bases outside the gene matches: 13. The CDR3 is 16 amino acids. Written as DNA, the CDR3 is TGTGCCACCAGTGACCTAGCGGCATCCGATATCGATGAGCAGTTCTTC. As protein: CATSDLAASDIDEQFF.

This rearrangement joins TRBV6-5 to TRBJ1-2, with 7 bases aligning to TRBD1. Trimming took 7 bases from V and 7 from J; bases not matched to a gene: 15. Germline loops: CDR1 MNHEY, CDR2 SVGAGI. CDR3 length: 15 residues. The CDR3 DNA sequence: TGTGCCAGCAAGGGCAGGGGGAACGGGCTTAGTGGCTACACCTTC. This gives the protein CASKGRGNGLSGYTF.

This clonotype occurred a few times. The rearrangement links TRBV7-9 to TRBJ2-5, with TRBD1 as a possible D gene (5 bases). This CDR3 comprises 15 residues. Germline V gives CDR1 SEHNR, CDR2 FQNEAQ (reference sequence). V lost 0 bases to trimming and J lost 4 bases, with 12 bases between them. CDR3 loop: CASSLAAGMVETQYF. CDR3 in DNA: TGTGCCAGCAGCTTAGCGGCAGGGATGGTAGAGACCCAGTACTTC.